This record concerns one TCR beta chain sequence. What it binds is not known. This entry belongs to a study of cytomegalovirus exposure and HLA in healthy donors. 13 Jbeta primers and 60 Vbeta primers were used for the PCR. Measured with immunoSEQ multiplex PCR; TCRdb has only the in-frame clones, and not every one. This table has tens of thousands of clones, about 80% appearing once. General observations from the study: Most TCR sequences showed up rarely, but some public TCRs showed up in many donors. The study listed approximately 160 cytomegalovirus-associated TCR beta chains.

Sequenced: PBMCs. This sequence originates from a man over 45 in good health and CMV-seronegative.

The CDR3: CASTGTGVDTEAFF. The CDR3 DNA reads TGTGCCAGCACTGGGACAGGGGTGGACACTGAAGCTTTCTTT. J is TRBJ1-1 and V is TRBV6-1; 10 bases agree with TRBD1. CDR3 size: 14 residues. V shed 7 bases, J shed 3 bases, and the junction held 5 bases outside the gene matches. Germline V gene data show CDR1 as MNHNS and CDR2 as SASEGT.